Each of the 20 T cell receptor beta chains below was sequenced from the same sample in a study of T cells in Graves' hyperthyroidism and ophthalmopathy. Researchers took RNA transcripts and amplified the TCR beta CDR3 regions from them. The TCR CDR3 was amplified in a first-round RT-PCR using the HTBI primer set. In TCRdb, the multiplex PCR reads were re-called with MiXCR into one record per CDR3 protein. The sample has over 45,000 distinct CDR3 sequences, roughly 50% seen once. Sample: blood. The receptors come from a woman in her forties or fifties with Graves' ophthalmopathy.

This clonotype was observed at least ten times. A much larger clone sits a single nucleotide away, making a read error possible. The rearrangement uses TRBV7-8 and TRBJ2-5; 8 bases agree with TRBD2. Per the germline V gene, CDR1 is SGHVS and CDR2 is FQNEAQ. CDR3 length: 16 amino acids. CDR3 sequence reads: CASSSGLLAAQETQHF. The CDR3 coding sequence is TGTGCCAGCAGCTCCGGCCTACTAGCGGCCCAAGAGACCCAGCACTTC.

This clonotype was recorded at least ten times. The rearrangement uses TRBV4-1 and TRBJ1-1; perhaps TRBD1 as D (6 bases). Trimming took off 8 bases at V and 4 bases at J, with 23 bases between the two ends. Germline CDR1 and CDR2: MGHRA and YSYEKL. CDR3 length: 16 residues. In DNA form, the CDR3 reads TGCGCCAGCTTCAAGGAAAGGGGGGCGGGGAGCACTGAAGCTTTCTTT. Its protein is CASFKERGAGSTEAFF.

This clonotype was picked up many times. The rearrangement uses TRBV5-8 and TRBJ1-5; D not certain. With 2 bases removed from V and 0 bases from J, the gap between germline ends came to 3 bases. This CDR3 spans 13 amino acids. Germline V gene data show CDR1 as SGHTS and CDR2 as YDEGEE. Written as DNA, the CDR3 is TGTGCCAGCAGCTTTGGTAGCAATCAGCCCCAGCATTTT. Residues: CASSFGSNQPQHF.

This clonotype has a count of ten or more. V usage is TRBV6-2 or TRBV6-3 and J usage is TRBJ1-4; D perhaps matches TRBD1 (6 bases). Deletions cut 5 bases from V and 7 bases from J, with 14 bases between. Looked up from germline, CDR1 is MNHEY and CDR2 is SVGEGT. This CDR3 contains 14 residues. In nucleotides, the CDR3 is TGTGCCAGCAGTCCACAGGGATGGAGTGAAAAACTGTTTTTT. It specifies CASSPQGWSEKLFF.

Notes on this clonotype: This sequence may be a read error, since a much larger clone differs from it by one base. The chain joins TRBV28 to TRBJ1-1; D remains ambiguous. Between the trimmed V and J ends, which lost 6 bases and 10 bases, there was a span of 18 bases. The CDR3 has 13 amino acids. The germline V gene encodes CDR1 MDHEN and CDR2 SYDVKM. CDR3 DNA: TGTGCCAGCAGACCATCGTTCGAGGCTGGAGCTTTCTTT. Its translation: CASRPSFEAGAFF.

The chain is built from TRBV10-2 and TRBJ2-1, with D perhaps matching TRBD1 or TRBD2 (5 bases each). From germline, CDR1 is WSHSY and CDR2 SAAADI. V gave up 2 bases and J gave up 1 base, with 6 bases separating them. The CDR3 is made up of 14 amino acids. The CDR3 nucleotides are TGCGCCAGCAGTGAGGGGGGTTCCTACAATGAGCAGTTCTTC. Protein product: CASSEGGSYNEQFF.

This clonotype was picked up one time. Since a much larger clone is just one base distant, this may be a read error. This chain joins TRBV7-3 and TRBJ2-3; TRBD2 matches at 7 bases. CDR3 length equals 17 residues. The germline CDR1 and CDR2 sequences are SGHTA and FQGTGA. CDR3 in DNA: TGCGCCAGCAGCCAAGCCTTATTGCGGGAGACAACAGATACGCAGTATTTT. Its protein is CASSQALLRETTDTQYF. Looking up the rest from reference TRBV7-3 and TRBJ2-3 gives the full variable domain: GAGVSQTPSNKVTEKGKYVELRCDPISGHTALYWYRQSLGQGPEFLIYFQGTGAADDSGLPNDRFFAVRPEGSVSTLKIQRTERGDSAVYLCASSQALLRETTDTQYFGPGTRLTVL.

As for this clonotype: One junction end disagrees with the germline gene, perhaps due to a read error. The rearrangement joins TRBV7-3 to TRBJ2-6; 8 bases map to TRBD1. The CDR3 totals 14 residues. Per germline, CDR1 SGHTA and CDR2 FQGTGA. CDR3 nucleotides: TGTGCCAGCAGCCCCGAGGCAGGGGGCGAGGTCGCGGCTTTC. Residues: CASSPEAGGEVAAF.

This rearrangement joins TRBV10-2 to TRBJ1-1; D gene ambiguous. CDR3 size: 16 residues. Deletions cut 7 bases from V and 2 bases from J, with 20 bases between. CDR1 WSHSY and CDR2 SAAADI come from the germline V gene. CDR3 DNA sequence: TGCGCCAGCAATCAGACACTAACCAAGGGTAACACTGAAGCTTTCTTT. It encodes CASNQTLTKGNTEAFF.

At least ten counts were recorded for this clonotype. The chain links TRBV4-3 to TRBJ2-2; either TRBD1 or TRBD2 may fit D (5 bases each). Trimming removed 5 bases at V and 1 base at J, with 11 bases between. The CDR3 contains 15 residues. The germline V gene has CDR1 LGHNA and CDR2 YSLEER. The CDR3 is CASSEGTMNTGELFF. CDR3 nucleotide sequence: TGCGCCAGCAGCGAAGGGACCATGAACACCGGGGAGCTGTTTTTT.

The rearrangement joins TRBV11-2 to TRBJ2-5; 8 nucleotides line up with TRBD2. Germline trimming cut 5 bases from V and 9 bases from J; bases unmatched to any gene: 14. This CDR3 spans 15 amino acids. Germline V lookup: CDR1 SGHAT, CDR2 FQNNGV. The CDR3 DNA follows: TGTGCCAGCAGCACGGGGACTAGTGGGGTGGAGTCCCAGTACTTC. It is translated as CASSTGTSGVESQYF.

The CDR3 loop is CASSRDRNYSTDTQYF. The CDR3 DNA is TGTGCCAGCAGCCGAGATCGGAACTATAGCACAGATACGCAGTATTTT. This chain uses TRBV7-2 with TRBJ2-3; D remains unclear. The CDR3 runs to 16 residues. Germline lookup yields CDR1 SGHTA and CDR2 FQGNSA. V gave up 5 bases and J gave up 0 bases, with 15 bases separating them.

Within the sample, this clonotype is medium-sized. This CDR3 reads CSALASGNTIYF. CDR3 coding DNA: TGCAGTGCACTGGCCTCTGGAAACACCATATATTTT. This rearrangement joins TRBV20-1 to TRBJ1-3, with D hard to call. CDR3 length: 12 residues. Trimming pared 6 bases from V and 0 bases from J, leaving 6 bases between. Looked up from germline, CDR1 is DFQATT and CDR2 is SNEGSKA (reference sequence).

V usage is TRBV20-1 and J usage is TRBJ2-3; 8 nucleotides agree with TRBD1. The germline CDR1 and CDR2 sequences are DFQATT and SNEGSKA (reference sequence). The CDR3 is 15 amino acids. The trim removed 6 bases at V and 2 bases at J, leaving 10 bases unmatched. The CDR3 is CSAFPRGRNTDTQYF. The CDR3 nucleotides are TGCAGTGCCTTTCCCAGGGGGCGGAACACAGATACGCAGTATTTT.

The rearrangement joins TRBV20-1 to TRBJ1-1; a possible D gene is TRBD1 (5 bases). Deletions cut 1 base from V and 8 bases from J, with 20 bases between. Germline lookup yields CDR1 DFQATT and CDR2 SNEGSKA (reference sequence). The CDR3 contains 15 residues. The CDR3 reads CSARVRPGVNAEAFF. CDR3 nucleotide sequence: TGCAGTGCTAGAGTTCGGCCGGGGGTGAACGCGGAAGCTTTCTTT.

The rearrangement joins TRBV2 to TRBJ2-7, with D unclear. CDR3 size: 10 residues. Germline V CDR1 and CDR2: SNHLY, FYNNEI. Between the trimmed V and J ends, which lost 7 bases and 5 bases, there was a span of 6 bases. CDR3 residues: CASTRDEQYF. In DNA form, the CDR3 reads TGTGCCAGCACCCGGGACGAGCAGTACTTC.

This clonotype has ten or more counts. The gene calls are TRBV20-1 and TRBJ1-1; 8 bases map to TRBD1. Germline trimming cut 5 bases from V and 0 bases from J; bases unmatched to any gene: 5. Germline assignment: CDR1 DFQATT and CDR2 SNEGSKA (reference sequence). The CDR3 runs to 14 residues. The CDR3 nucleotides are TGCAGTGCTTACCACAGGGGGATGAACACTGAAGCTTTCTTT. Residues: CSAYHRGMNTEAFF.

V gene TRBV15 combines with J gene TRBJ2-3; 13 bases fit TRBD2. Unmatched junction bases numbered 9, after V lost 3 bases and J lost 0 bases. This CDR3 has 19 residues. In germline, CDR1 is LNHNV, CDR2 YYDKDF (reference sequence). DNA for the CDR3: TGTGCCACCAGCAGCGACTCCACTAGCGGGAGGGTAAGCACAGATACGCAGTATTTT. As protein: CATSSDSTSGRVSTDTQYF.

This clonotype was counted many times. The V gene is TRBV2, the J gene TRBJ2-1; TRBD1 matches 8 bases. V trimming: 6 bases; J trimming: 6 bases; junction bases outside the gene matches: 10. The germline V gene encodes CDR1 SNHLY and CDR2 FYNNEI. The CDR3 contains 15 residues. This CDR3 is CASSRGQALFNEQFF. CDR3 nucleotides: TGTGCCAGCAGCAGGGGACAGGCTCTCTTCAATGAGCAGTTCTTC.

This clonotype rates as medium-sized. The chain has TRBV20-1 and TRBJ1-1; perhaps TRBD1 as D (5 bases). The CDR3 is made up of 13 amino acids. The V and J ends lost 5 bases and 6 bases respectively, with 16 bases between them. CDR1 is DFQATT, CDR2 SNEGSKA, per germline (reference sequence). This chain's CDR3 is CSAPWGETAEAFF. The CDR3, as DNA: TGCAGTGCTCCCTGGGGGGAAACGGCTGAAGCTTTCTTT.